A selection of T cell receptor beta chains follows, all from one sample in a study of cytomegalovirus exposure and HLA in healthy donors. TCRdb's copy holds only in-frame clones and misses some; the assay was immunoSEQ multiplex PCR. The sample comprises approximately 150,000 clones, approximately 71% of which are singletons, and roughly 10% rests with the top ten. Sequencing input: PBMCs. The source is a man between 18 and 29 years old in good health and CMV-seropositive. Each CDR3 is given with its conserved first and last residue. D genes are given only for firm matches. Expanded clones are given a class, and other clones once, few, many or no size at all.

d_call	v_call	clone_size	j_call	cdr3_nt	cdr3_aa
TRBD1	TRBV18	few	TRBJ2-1	TGTGCCAGCTCACAACCGGGACAGGAGTACTCCTACAATGAGCAGTTCTTC	CASSQPGQEYSYNEQFF
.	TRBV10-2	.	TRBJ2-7	TGCGCCAGCAGTGAAAGTTTCGCGGGCGAGCAGTACTTC	CASSESFAGEQYF
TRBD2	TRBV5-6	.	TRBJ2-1	TGTGCCAGCAGCTTAGGCCTAGCGGTTGAGCAGTTCTTC	CASSLGLAVEQFF
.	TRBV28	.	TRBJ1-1	TGTGCCACCACGCCAGCAGGCGAAGCTTTCTTT	CATTPAGEAFF
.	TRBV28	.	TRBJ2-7	TGTGCCAGCAGGGCGCTGGGCGCCTCCTACGAGCAGTACTTC	CASRALGASYEQYF
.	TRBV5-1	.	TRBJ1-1	TGCGCCAGCAGCTTGTGGCCTGGGGGCAACACTGAAGCTTTCTTT	CASSLWPGGNTEAFF
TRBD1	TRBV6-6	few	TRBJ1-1	TGTGCCAGCAGTTACCAGGGGGCGAACACTGAAGCTTTCTTT	CASSYQGANTEAFF
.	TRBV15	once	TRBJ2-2	TGTGCCACCAGCAGAGAAACGGACAGTAACACCGGGGAGCTGTTTTTT	CATSRETDSNTGELFF
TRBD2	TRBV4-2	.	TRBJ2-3	TGTGCCAGCAGCCAAGTGCAGACTAGCGGGAGATCGGATACGCAGTATTTT	CASSQVQTSGRSDTQYF
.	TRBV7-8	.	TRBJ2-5	TGTGCCAGCAGCTCCCGGCGGGTAGGGGAGACCCAGTACTTC	CASSSRRVGETQYF
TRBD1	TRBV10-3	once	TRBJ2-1	TGTGCCATCAGTGAGTCCGCAGGGGGCGCCGGCTACAAGCAGTTCTTC	CAISESAGGAGYKQFF
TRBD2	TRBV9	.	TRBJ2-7	TGTGCCAGCAGCGTGGATACTATAGCGGGAGGGCTCAACGAGCAGTACTTC	CASSVDTIAGGLNEQYF
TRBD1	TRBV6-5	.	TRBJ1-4	TGTGCCAGCAGTGACAGGGAGGCTAATGAAAAACTGTTTTTT	CASSDREANEKLFF
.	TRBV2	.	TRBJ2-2	TGTGCCAGCAGTGAAGCTCTCTATTCCGGGGAGCTGTTTTTT	CASSEALYSGELFF
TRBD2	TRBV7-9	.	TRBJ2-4	TGTGCCCGCAGCGGGGGACTAGCGGGAGTGGGTAACATTCAGTACTTC	CARSGGLAGVGNIQYF
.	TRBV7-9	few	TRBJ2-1	TGTGCCAGCAGCTTAGCCCTGACAGTAGAGTTCTCCTACAATGAGCAGTTCTTC	CASSLALTVEFSYNEQFF
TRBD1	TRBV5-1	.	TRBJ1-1	TGCGCCAGCAGGGGACAGTCGAACACTGAAGCTTTCTTT	CASRGQSNTEAFF
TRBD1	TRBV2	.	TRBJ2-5	TGTGCCAGCAAATATGGGACAGTTCAAGAGACCCAGTACTTC	CASKYGTVQETQYF
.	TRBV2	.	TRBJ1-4	TGTGCCAGCAGGGAAACCTTCGGGGAAAAACTGTTTTTT	CASRETFGEKLFF
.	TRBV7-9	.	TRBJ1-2	TGTGCCAGCAGCTTGGGGCAAGACTATGGCTACACCTTC	CASSLGQDYGYTF
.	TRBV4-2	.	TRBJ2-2	TGTGCCAGCAGCGTCGACTACCTCGCCACCGGGGAGCTGTTTTTT	CASSVDYLATGELFF
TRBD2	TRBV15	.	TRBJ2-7	TGTGCCACCAGCAGGGGATCGAGCGGGAGGATCTACGAGCAGTACTTC	CATSRGSSGRIYEQYF
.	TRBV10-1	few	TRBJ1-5	TGCGCCAGCAGGCATACTCGCGAGAGCCTTCTTAGCAATCAGCCCCAGCATTTT	CASRHTRESLLSNQPQHF
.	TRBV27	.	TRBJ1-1	TGTGCCAGCTCCAAAGGGGGTACCCTCACTGAAGCTTTCTTT	CASSKGGTLTEAFF
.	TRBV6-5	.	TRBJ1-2	TGTGCCAGCAGTCCAAACCCGGGGGGCCATAGGTACACCTTC	CASSPNPGGHRYTF
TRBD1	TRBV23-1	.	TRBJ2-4	TGCGCCAGCGGTACAATCAGGGGGCGCGGTGCTGACATTCAGTACTTC	CASGTIRGRGADIQYF
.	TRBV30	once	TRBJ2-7	TGTGCCTGGAGCCCACAAGGGAGAAGTACCAGACCCGAGCAGTACTTC	CAWSPQGRSTRPEQYF
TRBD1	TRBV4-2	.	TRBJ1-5	TGTGCCAGCAGCCACACTGACAGGGTAAATCAGCCCCAGCATTTT	CASSHTDRVNQPQHF
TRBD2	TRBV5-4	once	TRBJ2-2	TGTGCCAGCAGGGCGGGACTAGCGGGAGATAGACCCGGGGAGCTGTTTTTT	CASRAGLAGDRPGELFF
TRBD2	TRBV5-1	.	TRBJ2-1	TGCGCCAGCAGCCCATCCACTAGCGGGGGCTGGGAGTTCTTC	CASSPSTSGGWEFF
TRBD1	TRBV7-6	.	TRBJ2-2	TGTGCCAGCAGCAAGAGGACAGGGGAGGGCGGGGAGCTGTTTTTT	CASSKRTGEGGELFF
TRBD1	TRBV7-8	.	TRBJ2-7	TGTGCCAGCAGCTTAGCCCTCGGGACAGTCTCCTACGAGCAGTACTTC	CASSLALGTVSYEQYF
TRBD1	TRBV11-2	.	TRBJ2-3	TGTGCCAGCAGCTTAGAAGCAGGGGGCTGGACAGATACGCAGTATTTT	CASSLEAGGWTDTQYF
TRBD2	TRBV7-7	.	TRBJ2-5	TGTGCCAGCAGCCCCCTAGCGGGAACACAAGAGACCCAGTACTTC	CASSPLAGTQETQYF
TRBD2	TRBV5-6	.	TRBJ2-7	TGTGCCAGCAGCTCGGGACTAGCGGAGTACACCTACGAGCAGTACTTC	CASSSGLAEYTYEQYF
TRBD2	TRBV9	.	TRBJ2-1	TGTGCCAGCAGCCCCCTGACTAGCTCCAATTACAATGAGCAGTTCTTC	CASSPLTSSNYNEQFF
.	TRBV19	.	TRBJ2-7	TGTGCCAGTAGTATCGCTGGACAGACCTACGAGCAGTACTTC	CASSIAGQTYEQYF
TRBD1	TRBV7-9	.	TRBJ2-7	TGTGCCAGCAGCTTAGATGGGACAGGGGGCTACGAGCAGTACTTC	CASSLDGTGGYEQYF
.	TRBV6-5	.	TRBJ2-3	TGTGCCAGCAGGCGCCGGGACACGACAGATACGCAGTATTTT	CASRRRDTTDTQYF
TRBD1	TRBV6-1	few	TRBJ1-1	TGTGCCAGCAGTTTAGGGACAGCCCAAACCACTGAAGCTTTCTTT	CASSLGTAQTTEAFF
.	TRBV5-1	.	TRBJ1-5	TGCGCCAGCAGCTCAGAAGGGGGGGACAATCAGCCCCAGCATTTT	CASSSEGGDNQPQHF
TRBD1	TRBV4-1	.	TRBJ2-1	TGCGCCAGCAGCCAAGTTCCTATCGGGGACAGGGTGATGAAGTTCTTC	CASSQVPIGDRVMKFF
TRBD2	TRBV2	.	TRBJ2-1	TGTGCCAGCAGTGATTTCGGGACTAGAGACAATGAGCAGTTCTTC	CASSDFGTRDNEQFF
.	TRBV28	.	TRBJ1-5	TGTGCCAGCAGTATAACAGCTACACGTTCTCAGCCCCAGCATTTT	CASSITATRSQPQHF
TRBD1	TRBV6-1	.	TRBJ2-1	TGTGCCAGCAGTGAATGGTCACAGGGGGACGGGGATGAGCAGTTCTTC	CASSEWSQGDGDEQFF
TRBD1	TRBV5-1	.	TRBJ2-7	TGCGCCAGCAGCACTGGGACAGCCTTCTACGAGCAGTACTTC	CASSTGTAFYEQYF
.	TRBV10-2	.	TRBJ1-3	TGCGCCAGCATCTCGATTGGAGGGACTGGAAACACCATATATTTT	CASISIGGTGNTIYF
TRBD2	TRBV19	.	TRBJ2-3	TGTGCCAGTAGTATAATAGCGGGAGACACAGATACGCAGTATTTT	CASSIIAGDTDTQYF
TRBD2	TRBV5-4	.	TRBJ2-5	TGTGCCAGCAGTTCGGGGGGTATTCAAGAGACCCAGTACTTC	CASSSGGIQETQYF
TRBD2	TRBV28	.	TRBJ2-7	TGTGCCAGCATTGCGGCTAGCGGGGCCAGCTCCTACGAGCAGTACTTC	CASIAASGASSYEQYF
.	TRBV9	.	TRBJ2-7	TGTGCCAGCAGCCCCAAAGTCGGGGAGGAGCAGTACTTC	CASSPKVGEEQYF
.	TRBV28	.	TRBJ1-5	TGTGCCAGCAGTTATAAATTAGGGGGGGATAGCAATCAGCCCCAGCATTTT	CASSYKLGGDSNQPQHF
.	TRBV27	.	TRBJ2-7	TGTGCCAGCAGTCTATGGGACAATCAAGAGCAGTACTTC	CASSLWDNQEQYF
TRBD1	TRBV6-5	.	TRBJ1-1	TGTGCCAGCAGCGACAGGGTCGCCACTGAAGCTTTCTTT	CASSDRVATEAFF
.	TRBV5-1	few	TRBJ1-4	TGCGCCAGCAGCTTGGTGGGGACAGAAAAACTGTTTTTT	CASSLVGTEKLFF
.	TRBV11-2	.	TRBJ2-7	TGTGCCAGCAGCACCAGGACAGTTCGAACGCCTTCCTACGAGCAGTACTTC	CASSTRTVRTPSYEQYF
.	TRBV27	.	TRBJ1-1	TGTGTCTCGGGGAAAACCAACAGTCGTGAAGCTTTCTTT	CVSGKTNSREAFF
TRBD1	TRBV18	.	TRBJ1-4	TGTGCCAGCTCACCGGGGCAGGGGGCCACTAATGAAAAACTGTTTTTT	CASSPGQGATNEKLFF
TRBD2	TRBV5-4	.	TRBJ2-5	TGTGCCAGCAGCCCGGGGGGTAGCGGGAGCCAAGAGACCCAGTACTTC	CASSPGGSGSQETQYF